This TCR beta chain was recovered during a study of regulatory T cells in long-lasting Graves disease. The time point: newly diagnosed GD, antithyroid drugs for less than 3 months. The TCR library was made from RNA extracted from PBMCs. This clonotype has a count of ten or more. Its antigen is unknown. According to the study, TCR beta libraries were built with iRepertoire HTBI primers and CDR3-region Arm-PCR. Per the original data handling: Samples collectively showed 60 to 75 TRBV and about 15 TRBJ segments. One entry per CDR3 protein results from TCRdb running MiXCR on the multiplex PCR reads. V and J calls and clone size were set by TCRdb, not the authors. Here the sample spans about 540,000 distinct CDR3 sequences, approximately 15% being singletons. Study observations and caveats: Lower TCR diversity was seen in persistent Graves' patients than in newly diagnosed ones.

These records were also assigned to another study, of T cells in Graves' hyperthyroidism and ophthalmopathy. That study reports: A model of 13 V-J features distinguished ophthalmopathy from stable hyperthyroidism.

This sample comprised peripheral blood mononuclear cells (PBMCs), obtained at new diagnosis, from a patient treated with antithyroid drugs. The receptor comes from a man aged 25-45 years with Graves disease.

The chain's CDR3 is CSPWTGCYEQYF. CDR3 nucleotides: TGCAGCCCATGGACAGGGTGCTACGAGCAGTACTTC. The chain links TRBV29-1 to TRBJ2-7; the match to TRBD1 covers 8 bases. From germline, CDR1 is SQVTM and CDR2 ANQGSEA. This CDR3 is built from 12 residues. V shed 8 bases and J 3 bases; nucleotides not matched to a gene: 6.